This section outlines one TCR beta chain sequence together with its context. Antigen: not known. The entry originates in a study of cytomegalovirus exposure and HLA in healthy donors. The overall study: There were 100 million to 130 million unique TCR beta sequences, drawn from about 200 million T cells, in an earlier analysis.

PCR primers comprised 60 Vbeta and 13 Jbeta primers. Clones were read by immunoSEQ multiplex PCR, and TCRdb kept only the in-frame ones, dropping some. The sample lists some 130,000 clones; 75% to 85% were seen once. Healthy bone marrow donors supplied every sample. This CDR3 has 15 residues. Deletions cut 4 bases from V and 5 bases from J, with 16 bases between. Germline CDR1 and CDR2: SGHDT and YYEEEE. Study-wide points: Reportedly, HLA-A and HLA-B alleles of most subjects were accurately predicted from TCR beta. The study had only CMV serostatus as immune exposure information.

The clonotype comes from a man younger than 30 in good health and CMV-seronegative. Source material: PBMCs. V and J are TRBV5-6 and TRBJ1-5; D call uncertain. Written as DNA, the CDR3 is TGTGCCAGCAGCGCTCGGGGTCAGACCCATCAGCCCCAGCATTTT. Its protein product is CASSARGQTHQPQHF.